This T cell receptor (beta chain) comes out of a study of Graves' ophthalmopathy and Graves' hyperthyroidism. Amplification from RNA transcripts yielded the TCR beta CDR3 regions. RT-PCR with HTBI primers came first, then second-round multiplex PCR. One entry per CDR3 protein results from TCRdb running MiXCR on the multiplex PCR reads. The sample has some 360,000 distinct CDR3 sequences; about 17% are singletons. This clonotype appeared a few times. The CDR3 is 14 amino acids. Between the trimmed V and J ends, which lost 0 bases and 8 bases, there was a span of 17 bases. Germline CDR1 reads GTSNPN; CDR2 reads SVGIG (reference sequence).

This sequence originates from an adult woman with stable Graves' hyperthyroidism. The sequenced material came from peripheral blood. The chain couples TRBV30 to TRBJ2-7, with D maybe TRBD1 (5 bases). CDR3 in amino acids: CAWSVQGSLSQQYF. DNA of the CDR3: TGTGCCTGGAGTGTGCAGGGCTCTCTTTCCCAGCAGTACTTC.